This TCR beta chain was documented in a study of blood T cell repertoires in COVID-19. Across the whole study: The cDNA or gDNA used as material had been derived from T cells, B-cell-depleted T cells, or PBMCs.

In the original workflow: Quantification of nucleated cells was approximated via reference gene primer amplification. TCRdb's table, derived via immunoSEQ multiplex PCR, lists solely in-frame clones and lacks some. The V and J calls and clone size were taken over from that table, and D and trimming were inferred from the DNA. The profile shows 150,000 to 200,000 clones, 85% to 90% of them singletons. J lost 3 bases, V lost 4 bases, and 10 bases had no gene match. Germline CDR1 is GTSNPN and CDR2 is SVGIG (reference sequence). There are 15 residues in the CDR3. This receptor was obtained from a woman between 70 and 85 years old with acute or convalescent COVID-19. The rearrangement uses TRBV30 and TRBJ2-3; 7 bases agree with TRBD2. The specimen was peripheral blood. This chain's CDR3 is CAWTGEGIQTDTQYF. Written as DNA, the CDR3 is TGTGCCTGGACCGGGGAGGGAATTCAGACAGATACGCAGTATTTT.